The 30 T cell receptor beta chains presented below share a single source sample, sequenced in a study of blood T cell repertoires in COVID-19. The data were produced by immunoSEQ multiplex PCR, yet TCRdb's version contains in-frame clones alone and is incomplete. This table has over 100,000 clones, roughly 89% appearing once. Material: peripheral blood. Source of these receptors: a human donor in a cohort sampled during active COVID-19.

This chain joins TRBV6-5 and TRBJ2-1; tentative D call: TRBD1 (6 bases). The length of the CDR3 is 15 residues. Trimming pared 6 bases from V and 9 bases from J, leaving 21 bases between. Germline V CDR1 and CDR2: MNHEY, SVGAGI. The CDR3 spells CASRLLQGGESEQFF. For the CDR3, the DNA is TGTGCCAGCAGATTGCTACAGGGTGGAGAGAGTGAGCAGTTCTTC.

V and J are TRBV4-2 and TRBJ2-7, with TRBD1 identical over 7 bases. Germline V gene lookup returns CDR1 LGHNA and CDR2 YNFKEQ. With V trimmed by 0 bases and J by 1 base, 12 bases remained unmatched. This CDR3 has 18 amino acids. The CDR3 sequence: CASSQETGSGLGSYEQYF. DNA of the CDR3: TGTGCCAGCAGCCAAGAGACAGGGTCCGGATTGGGTTCCTACGAGCAGTACTTC.

CDR3 DNA: TGTGCCAGCAGCTTGGGGGAGGGCACAGATACGCAGTATTTT. Translated, it gives CASSLGEGTDTQYF. The rearrangement links TRBV5-8 to TRBJ2-3; D is perhaps TRBD2 (6 bases). Germline V gene sequence: CDR1 SGHTS, CDR2 YDEGEE. V shed 0 bases and J shed 1 base, with 6 bases lying between them. CDR3 size: 14 residues.

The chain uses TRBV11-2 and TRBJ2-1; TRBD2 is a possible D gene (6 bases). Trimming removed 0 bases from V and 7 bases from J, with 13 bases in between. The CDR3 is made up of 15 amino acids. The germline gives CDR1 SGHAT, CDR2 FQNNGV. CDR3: CASSLDLGRLNEQFF. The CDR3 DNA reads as TGTGCCAGCAGCTTAGATCTTGGGAGGCTGAATGAGCAGTTCTTC.

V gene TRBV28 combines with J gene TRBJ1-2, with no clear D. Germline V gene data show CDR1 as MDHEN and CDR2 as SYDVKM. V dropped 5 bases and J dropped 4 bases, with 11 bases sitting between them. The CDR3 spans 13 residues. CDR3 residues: CASSPGQIYGYTF. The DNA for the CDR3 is TGTGCCAGCAGTCCTGGTCAGATCTATGGCTACACCTTC.

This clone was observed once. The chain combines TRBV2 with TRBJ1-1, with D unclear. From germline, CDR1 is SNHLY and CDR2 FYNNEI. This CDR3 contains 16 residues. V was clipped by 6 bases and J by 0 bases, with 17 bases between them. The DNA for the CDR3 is TGTGCCAGCAGGGCCACCCAGGAGGGCATGAACACTGAAGCTTTCTTT. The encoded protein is CASRATQEGMNTEAFF. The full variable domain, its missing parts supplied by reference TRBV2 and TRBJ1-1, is EPEVTQTPSHQVTQMGQEVILRCVPISNHLYFYWYRQILGQKVEFLVSFYNNEISEKSEIFDDQFSVERPDGSNFTLKIRSTKLEDSAMYFCASRATQEGMNTEAFFGQGTRLTVV.

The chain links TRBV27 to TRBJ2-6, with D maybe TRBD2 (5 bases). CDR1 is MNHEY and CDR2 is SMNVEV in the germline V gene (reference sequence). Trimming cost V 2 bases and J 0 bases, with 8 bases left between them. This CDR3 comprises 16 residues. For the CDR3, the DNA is TGTGCCAGCAGTTTAGGGCTAGCCTCTGGGGCCAACGTCCTGACTTTC. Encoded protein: CASSLGLASGANVLTF.

The CDR3 here is CASSSGQVGELFF. As DNA, the CDR3 is TGCGCCAGCAGCTCAGGACAGGTCGGGGAGCTGTTTTTT. The chain links TRBV5-1 to TRBJ2-2; 7 bases match TRBD1. The CDR3 spans 13 residues. V was pared by 3 bases and J by 7 bases, with 3 bases of the junction left unmatched. The germline CDR1 and CDR2 sequences are SGHRS and YFSETQ.

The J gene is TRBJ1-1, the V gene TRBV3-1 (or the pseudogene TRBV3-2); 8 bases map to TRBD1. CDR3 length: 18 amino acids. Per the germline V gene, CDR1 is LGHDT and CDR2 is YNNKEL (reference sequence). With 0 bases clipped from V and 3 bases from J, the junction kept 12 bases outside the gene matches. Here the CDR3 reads CASSQDVGQGSLHTEAFF. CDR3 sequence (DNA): TGTGCCAGCAGCCAAGATGTCGGACAGGGTAGTTTGCACACTGAAGCTTTCTTT.

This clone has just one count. CDR3 amino acids: CASSLRPSDSSPGNTIYF. Written as DNA, the CDR3 is TGTGCCAGCAGCTTACGCCCCTCGGACAGTAGTCCTGGAAACACCATATATTTT. The rearrangement joins TRBV11-2 to TRBJ1-3; possibly TRBD1 for D (6 bases). The CDR3 sequence is 18 residues long. Looked up from germline, CDR1 is SGHAT and CDR2 is FQNNGV. Trimming cost V 2 bases and J 2 bases, with 19 bases left between them.

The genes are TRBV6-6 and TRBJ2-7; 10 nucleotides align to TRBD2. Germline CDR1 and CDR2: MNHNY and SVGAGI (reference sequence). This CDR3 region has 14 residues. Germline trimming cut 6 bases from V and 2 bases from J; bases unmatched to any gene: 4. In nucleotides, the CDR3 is TGTGCCAGCAGCCAGACTAGCGGGCCCTACGAGCAGTACTTC. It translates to CASSQTSGPYEQYF.

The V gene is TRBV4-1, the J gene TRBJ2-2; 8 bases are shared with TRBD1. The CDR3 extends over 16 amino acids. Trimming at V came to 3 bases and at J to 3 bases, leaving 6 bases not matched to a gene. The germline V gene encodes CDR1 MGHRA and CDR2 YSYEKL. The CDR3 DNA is TGCGCCAGCAGCCACCAGACAGGGGTGGACACCGGGGAGCTGTTTTTT. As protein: CASSHQTGVDTGELFF.

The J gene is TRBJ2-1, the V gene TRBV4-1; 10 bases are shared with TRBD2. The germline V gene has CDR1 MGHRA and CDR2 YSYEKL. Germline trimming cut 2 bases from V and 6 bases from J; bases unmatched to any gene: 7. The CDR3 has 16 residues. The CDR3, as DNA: TGCGCCAGCAGCCAACCTACTAGCGGGGTCCGCAATGAGCAGTTCTTC. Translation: CASSQPTSGVRNEQFF.

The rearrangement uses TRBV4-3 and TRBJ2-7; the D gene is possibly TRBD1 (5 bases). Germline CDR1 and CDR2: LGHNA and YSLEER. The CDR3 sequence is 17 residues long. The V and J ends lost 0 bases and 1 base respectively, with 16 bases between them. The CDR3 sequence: CASSQDRTGRVSYEQYF. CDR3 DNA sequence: TGCGCCAGCAGCCAAGATAGGACCGGCAGGGTGTCCTACGAGCAGTACTTC.

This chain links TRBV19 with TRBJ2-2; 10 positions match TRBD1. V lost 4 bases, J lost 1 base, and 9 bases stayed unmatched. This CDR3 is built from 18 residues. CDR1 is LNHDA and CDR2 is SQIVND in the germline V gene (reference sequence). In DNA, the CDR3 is TGTGCCAGTAGTAAAATACGGACAGGGGGAAAGAACACCGGGGAGCTGTTTTTT. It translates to CASSKIRTGGKNTGELFF.

The CDR3 protein is CASSTPSRQGYGYTF. The DNA of the CDR3 is TGTGCCAGCAGCACGCCCTCCCGGCAGGGCTATGGCTACACCTTC. The gene calls are TRBV28 and TRBJ1-2; perhaps TRBD1 as D (5 bases). This CDR3 region has 15 residues. V shed 6 bases and J shed 4 bases, with 18 bases lying between them. The germline gives CDR1 MDHEN, CDR2 SYDVKM.

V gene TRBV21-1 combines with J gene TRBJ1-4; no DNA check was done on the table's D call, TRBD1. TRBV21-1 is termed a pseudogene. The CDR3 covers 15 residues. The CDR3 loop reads CAKTMTGTGYEKLFF. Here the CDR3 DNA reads TGTGCCAAGACAATGACCGGGACAGGCTATGAAAAACTGTTTTTT.

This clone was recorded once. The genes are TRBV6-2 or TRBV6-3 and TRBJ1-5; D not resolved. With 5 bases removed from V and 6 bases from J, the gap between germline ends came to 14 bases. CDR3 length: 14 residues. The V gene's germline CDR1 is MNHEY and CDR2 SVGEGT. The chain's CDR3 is CASSQGIGSQPQHF. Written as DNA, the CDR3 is TGTGCCAGCAGTCAAGGAATTGGGAGTCAGCCCCAGCATTTT.

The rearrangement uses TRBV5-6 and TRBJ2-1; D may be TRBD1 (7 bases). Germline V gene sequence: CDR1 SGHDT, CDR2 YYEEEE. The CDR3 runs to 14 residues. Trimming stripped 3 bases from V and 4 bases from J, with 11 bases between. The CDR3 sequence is CASSSQGGYNEQFF. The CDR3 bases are TGTGCCAGCAGCTCCCAGGGGGGATACAATGAGCAGTTCTTC.

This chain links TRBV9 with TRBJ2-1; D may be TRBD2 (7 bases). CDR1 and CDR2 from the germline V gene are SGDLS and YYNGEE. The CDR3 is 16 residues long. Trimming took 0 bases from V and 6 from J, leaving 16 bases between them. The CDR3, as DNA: TGTGCCAGCAGCGTAGAGGGGGAGGGCCGGGGCAATGAGCAGTTCTTC. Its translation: CASSVEGEGRGNEQFF.

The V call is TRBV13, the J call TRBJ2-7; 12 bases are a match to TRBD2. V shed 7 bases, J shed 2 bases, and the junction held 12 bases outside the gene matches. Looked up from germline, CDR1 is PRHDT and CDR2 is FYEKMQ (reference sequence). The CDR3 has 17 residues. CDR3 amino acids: CASTLTSGRGTTYEQYF. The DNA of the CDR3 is TGTGCCAGCACCCTGACTAGCGGGAGAGGTACCACCTACGAGCAGTACTTC.

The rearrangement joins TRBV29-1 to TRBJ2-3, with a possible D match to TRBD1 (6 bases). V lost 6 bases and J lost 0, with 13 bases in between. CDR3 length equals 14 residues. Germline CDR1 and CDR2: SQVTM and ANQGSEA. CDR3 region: CSVAPRGSTDTQYF. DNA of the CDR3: TGCAGCGTAGCGCCTAGGGGGAGCACAGATACGCAGTATTTT.

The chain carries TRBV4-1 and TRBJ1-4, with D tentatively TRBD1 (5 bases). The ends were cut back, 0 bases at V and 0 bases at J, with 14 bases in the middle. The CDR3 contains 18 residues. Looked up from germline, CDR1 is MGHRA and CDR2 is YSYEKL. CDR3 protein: CASSQDTGNYATNEKLFF. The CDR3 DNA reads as TGCGCCAGCAGCCAAGACACAGGAAACTATGCAACTAATGAAAAACTGTTTTTT.

CDR3 in DNA: TGTGCCAGCAGCCCAAACGGTCTAGCGGGAGGGCGGACCATTCAGTACTTC. As protein: CASSPNGLAGGRTIQYF. The rearrangement uses TRBV7-3 and TRBJ2-4, with 12 bases lining up with TRBD2. V was pared by 5 bases and J by 9 bases, with 14 bases of the junction left unmatched. CDR1 and CDR2 from the germline V gene are SGHTA and FQGTGA. CDR3 length equals 17 residues.

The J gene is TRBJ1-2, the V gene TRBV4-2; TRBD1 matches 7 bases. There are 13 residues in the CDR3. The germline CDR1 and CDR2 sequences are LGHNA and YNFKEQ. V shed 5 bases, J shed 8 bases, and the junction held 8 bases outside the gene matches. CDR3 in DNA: TGTGCCAGCAGCGAGCGACAGGGCGTAGGCTACACCTTC. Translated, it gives CASSERQGVGYTF.

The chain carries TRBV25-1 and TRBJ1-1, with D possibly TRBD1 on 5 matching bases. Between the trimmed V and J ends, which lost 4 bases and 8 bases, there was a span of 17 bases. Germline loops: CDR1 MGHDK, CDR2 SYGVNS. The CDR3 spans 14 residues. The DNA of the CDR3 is TGTGCCAGCAGTGGGGGACTTACGTGGGCCGAAGCTTTCTTT. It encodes CASSGGLTWAEAFF.

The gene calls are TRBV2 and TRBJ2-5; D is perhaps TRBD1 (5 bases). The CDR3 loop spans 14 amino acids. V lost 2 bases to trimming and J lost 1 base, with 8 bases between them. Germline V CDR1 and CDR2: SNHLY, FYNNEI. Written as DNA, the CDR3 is TGTGCCAGCAGTGAACAGGGCCCCCAAGAGACCCAGTACTTC. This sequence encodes CASSEQGPQETQYF.

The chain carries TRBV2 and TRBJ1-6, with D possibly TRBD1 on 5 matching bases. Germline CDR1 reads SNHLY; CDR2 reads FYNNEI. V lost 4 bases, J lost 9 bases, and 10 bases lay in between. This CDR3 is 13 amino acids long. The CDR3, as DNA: TGTGCCAGCAGTGTACAGGACCTTTCACCCCTCCACTTT. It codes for CASSVQDLSPLHF.

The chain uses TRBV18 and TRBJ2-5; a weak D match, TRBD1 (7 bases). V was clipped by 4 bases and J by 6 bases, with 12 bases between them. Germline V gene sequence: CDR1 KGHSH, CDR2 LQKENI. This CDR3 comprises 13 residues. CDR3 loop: CASSRQGGQTQYF. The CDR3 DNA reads TGTGCCAGCTCACGACAGGGAGGTCAGACCCAGTACTTC.

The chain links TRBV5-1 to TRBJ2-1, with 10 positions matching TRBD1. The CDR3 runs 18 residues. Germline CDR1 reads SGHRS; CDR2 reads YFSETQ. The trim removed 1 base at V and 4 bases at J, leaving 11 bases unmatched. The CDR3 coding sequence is TGCGCCAGCAGCTTGTGGGGTAAAGACAGGGGGCTATACAATGAGCAGTTCTTC. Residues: CASSLWGKDRGLYNEQFF.